The clone carrying this T cell receptor beta chain was found many times. The antigen is not known. The sample comes from a study of CD8 T cells in ankylosing spondylitis. Findings of the study overall: There were earlier reports of some motif variants in reactive arthritis synovial fluid and blood. There was a TCR beta motif, made of fewer than 10 highly homologous variants, that appeared characteristic of ankylosing spondylitis blood.

Quantitative barcoded 5'-RACE was used to prepare TCR beta libraries. TCRdb fed the 5' RACE reads into MiXCR, producing one record per CDR3 protein. The table includes 250,000 to 400,000 distinct CDR3 sequences, about 9.9% detected once. This CDR3 has 14 amino acids. The germline CDR1 and CDR2 sequences are DFQATT and SNEGSKA (reference sequence). The germline V and J ends were trimmed by 3 bases and 6 bases, with 14 bases remaining between them. The source material was blood, either unsorted or a sorted T cell fraction (not recorded which). This clonotype was sampled from a female donor with ankylosing spondylitis or in good health (not recorded which). The V gene is TRBV20-1, the J gene TRBJ2-2; possibly TRBD1 for D (6 bases). CDR3 amino acids: CSARVPGAAGELFF. CDR3 nucleotides: TGCAGTGCTAGGGTCCCAGGGGCGGCCGGGGAGCTGTTTTTT.